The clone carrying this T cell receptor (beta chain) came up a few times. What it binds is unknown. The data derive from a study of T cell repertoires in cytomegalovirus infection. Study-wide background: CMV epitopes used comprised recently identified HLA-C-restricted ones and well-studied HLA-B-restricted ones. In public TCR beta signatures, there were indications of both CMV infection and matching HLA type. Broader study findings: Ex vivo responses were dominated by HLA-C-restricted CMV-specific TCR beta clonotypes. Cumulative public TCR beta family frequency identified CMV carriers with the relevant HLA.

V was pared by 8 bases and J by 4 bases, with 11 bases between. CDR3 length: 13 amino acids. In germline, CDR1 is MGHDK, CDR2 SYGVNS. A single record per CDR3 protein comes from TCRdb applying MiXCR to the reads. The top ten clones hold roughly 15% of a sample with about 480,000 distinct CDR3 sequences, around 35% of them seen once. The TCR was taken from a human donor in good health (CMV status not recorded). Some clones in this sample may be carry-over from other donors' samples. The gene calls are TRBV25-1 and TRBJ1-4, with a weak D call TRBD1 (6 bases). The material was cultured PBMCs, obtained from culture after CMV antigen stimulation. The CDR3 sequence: CASGDRYNEKLFF. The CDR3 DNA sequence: TGTGCCAGCGGCGACAGGTATAATGAAAAACTGTTTTTT.